What follows describes a single T cell receptor (beta chain). The target antigen is unknown. The data belong to a study of cytotoxic CD8 clonotypes in ibrutinib-treated CLL. The overall study: On average, each sample had about 250,000 productive templates and approximately 89,000 productive rearrangements.

J gave up 4 bases and V 5 bases, and 3 bases lay outside the gene matches. Germline CDR1 SEHNR, CDR2 FQNEAQ (reference sequence). The CDR3 contains 13 residues. Study results and caveats: Clonality increased at ibrutinib response and stayed stable in sustained remission. At progression, however, it fell back toward baseline.

The table came from immunoSEQ multiplex PCR; TCRdb's copy has only in-frame clones and leaves some out. This sample has approximately 210,000 clones, with over 60% found just once. The receptor's source is a human donor with chronic lymphocytic leukemia. Sequencing was performed on PBMCs, taken after 24 months of ibrutinib treatment. The gene calls are TRBV7-9 and TRBJ1-1; 8 positions match TRBD1. CDR3 sequence (DNA): TGTGCCAGCAGCGATACAGGGGGCACTGAAGCTTTCTTT. It encodes CASSDTGGTEAFF.